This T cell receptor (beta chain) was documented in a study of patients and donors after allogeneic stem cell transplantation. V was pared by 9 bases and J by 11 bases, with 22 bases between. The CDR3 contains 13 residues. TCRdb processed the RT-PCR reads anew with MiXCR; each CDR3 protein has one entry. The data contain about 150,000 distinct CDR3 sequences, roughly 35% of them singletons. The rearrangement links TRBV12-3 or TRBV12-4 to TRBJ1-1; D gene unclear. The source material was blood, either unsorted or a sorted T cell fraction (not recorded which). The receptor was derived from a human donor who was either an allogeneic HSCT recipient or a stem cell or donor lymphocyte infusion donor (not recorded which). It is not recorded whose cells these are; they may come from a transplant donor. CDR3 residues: CASNQHSTLEAFF. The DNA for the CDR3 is TGTGCCAGTAACCAACACAGCACCCTGGAGGCTTTCTTT.